This entry describes one T cell receptor beta chain. The sample is drawn from a study of control samples from healthy donors and cancer patients. V gave up 1 base and J gave up 2 bases; unmatched junction bases: 2. From germline, CDR1 is LGHDT and CDR2 YNNKEL (reference sequence). CDR3 length: 15 amino acids. Clones were read by immunoSEQ multiplex PCR, and TCRdb kept only the in-frame ones, dropping some. Of about 130,000 clones in the sample, about 95% were seen once. The V and J genes are TRBV3-1 (or the pseudogene TRBV3-2) and TRBJ2-5, with 9 bases lining up with TRBD1. Material: blood. The clonotype was recovered from a man aged 30 to 39 in good health. CDR3 protein: CASSQVGQGQETQYF. The CDR3 region has the DNA TGTGCCAGCAGCCAAGTCGGACAGGGGCAAGAGACCCAGTACTTC.